These T cell receptor beta chains were read from a single sample in a study of early T cells in non-severe SARS-CoV-2 infection. TCRdb ran MiXCR on the 5' RACE reads and lists one entry per CDR3 protein. The sample gives tens of thousands of distinct CDR3 sequences, 16% of which show up once; around 4.9% is in the top ten. The starting material was whole blood, obtained at baseline. The receptors come from an adult who was a healthcare worker with PCR-confirmed SARS-CoV-2 infection or an uninfected control (not recorded which). CDR3s include the opening cysteine and the closing phenylalanine or tryptophan. D genes are given only for firm matches. Clone size is given for some rows only: seen once, a few or many times, or a class if the clone is expanded.

j_gene,v_gene,d_gene,abundance,CDR3nt,CDR3aa
TRBJ2-1,TRBV7-8,.,few,TGTGCCAGCAGCTTAAATTGGGCGAGCTCCTACAATGAGCAGTTCTTC,CASSLNWASSYNEQFF
TRBJ2-5,TRBV9,.,.,TGTGCCAGCAGCAAGAGTCCACAAGAGACCCAGTACTTC,CASSKSPQETQYF
TRBJ2-4,TRBV12-3/TRBV12-4,.,many,TGTGCCAGCAGTCCCAGGGGCATTCAGTACTTC,CASSPRGIQYF
TRBJ2-1,TRBV18,TRBD2,.,TGTGCCAGCTCACCCCTCCCGGGGGGTATATACAATGAGCAGTTCTTC,CASSPLPGGIYNEQFF
TRBJ2-5,TRBV4-2,.,few,TGTGCCAGCAGCCAAGCCTGGGACACGAAAGAGACCCAGTACTTC,CASSQAWDTKETQYF
TRBJ2-7,TRBV6-5,.,many,TGTGCCACGCAGGGTCAGGTGAACGAGCAGTACTTC,CATQGQVNEQYF
TRBJ1-2,TRBV6-5,.,.,TGTGCCAGCAGTTACTCGAAGGGGGTGTTTGGCTATGGCTACACCTTC,CASSYSKGVFGYGYTF
TRBJ1-2,TRBV7-9,.,.,TGTGCCAGCAGCTTAGAAGCGGATGGCTACACCTTC,CASSLEADGYTF
TRBJ2-7,TRBV11-2,.,few,TGTGCCAGCAGCTTAGGTTCCCGGTTGGGATACGAGCAGTACTTC,CASSLGSRLGYEQYF
TRBJ2-3,TRBV28,.,.,TGTGCCAGCAGTGCCCCGCAAGCGGGTACGCAGTATTTT,CASSAPQAGTQYF
TRBJ2-2,TRBV5-1,TRBD1,few,TGCGCCAGCAGCTTCGACGGACAGGGCACCGGGGAGCTGTTTTTT,CASSFDGQGTGELFF
TRBJ2-1,TRBV7-8,TRBD1,.,TGTGCCAGCAGCGCCCGGGACAGACCCTACAATGAGCAGTTCTTC,CASSARDRPYNEQFF
TRBJ2-1,TRBV6-6,TRBD2,few,TGTGCCAGCAACTATCTGGGCGGGAGAGCCTACAATGAGCAGTTCTTC,CASNYLGGRAYNEQFF
TRBJ1-4,TRBV11-2,.,few,TGTGCCAGCAGCTTAGCCGGGGAAAAACTGTTTTTT,CASSLAGEKLFF
TRBJ1-1,TRBV11-2,.,.,TGTGCCAGCAGCCTGCGGACTATGAACACTGAAGCTTTCTTT,CASSLRTMNTEAFF
TRBJ2-3,TRBV20-1,TRBD2,few,TGCAGTGCTACCTGGACTAGCGGGGTACTCACAGATACGCAGTATTTT,CSATWTSGVLTDTQYF
TRBJ2-7,TRBV20-1,TRBD2,.,TGCAGTGCTACCCCCGGACTAGCGGGGTCCTACGAGCAGTACTTC,CSATPGLAGSYEQYF
TRBJ1-4,TRBV10-3,TRBD1,.,TGTGCCATCAGGAGACAGGGGAGGGAAAAACTGTTTTTT,CAIRRQGREKLFF
TRBJ1-1,TRBV29-1,.,many,TGCAGCGTTGAGATTCCCCTTGGTTACACTGAAGCTTTCTTT,CSVEIPLGYTEAFF
TRBJ2-7,TRBV6-5,TRBD1,.,TGTGCCAGCAGTTACGGGCAGGGGGTTTACGAGCAGTACTTC,CASSYGQGVYEQYF
TRBJ2-1,TRBV7-2,TRBD2,once,TGTGCCAGCAGCTTAATGATGCTAGCGGGAGGGAACTTGTTCTTC,CASSLMMLAGGNLFF
TRBJ2-6,TRBV19,TRBD2,medium-sized,TGTGCCAGTAGTATCGGGGGGACCGGGGCCAACGTCCTGACTTTC,CASSIGGTGANVLTF
TRBJ2-1,TRBV2,.,.,TGTGCCAGCAGACCACAGGAGGTTGGGGAGCAGTTCTTC,CASRPQEVGEQFF
TRBJ2-1,TRBV10-3,.,.,TGTGCCATCAGTGATCGGGGGAATGAGCAGTTCTTC,CAISDRGNEQFF
TRBJ2-6,TRBV19,TRBD1,few,TGTGCCAGCGCCGGGACAGGCCTCTCTGGGGCCAACGTCCTGACTTTC,CASAGTGLSGANVLTF
TRBJ2-5,TRBV15,TRBD2,.,TGTGCCACCAGCAGAGCCGGGGGAGGGCAACAAGAGACCCAGTACTTC,CATSRAGGGQQETQYF
TRBJ2-7,TRBV20-1,TRBD2,.,TGCAGTGCTAGAGTGAGCGGGGCCTACGAGCAGTACTTC,CSARVSGAYEQYF
TRBJ2-3,TRBV6-5,TRBD2,.,TGTGCCAGCAATAACGGCGGCGGGAGGGCCTCTACGCAGTATTTT,CASNNGGGRASTQYF
TRBJ1-3,TRBV20-1,.,few,TGCAGTGCGCGGACGTCTGGAAACACCATATATTTT,CSARTSGNTIYF
TRBJ2-7,TRBV20-1,.,few,TGCAGTGCACCAGGACGGGTGGGGACGTCCGGTTACGAGCAGTACTTC,CSAPGRVGTSGYEQYF
TRBJ2-5,TRBV5-1,TRBD2,many,TGCGCCAGCAGCTTAGGACTAGGACAAGAGACCCAGTACTTC,CASSLGLGQETQYF
TRBJ1-6,TRBV20-1,.,few,TGCAGTGCTAGAGATGGGAACTACAATTCACCCCTCCACTTT,CSARDGNYNSPLHF
TRBJ2-5,TRBV9,.,.,TGTGCCAGCAGCGTAGGCAGGGAAGAGACCCAGTACTTC,CASSVGREETQYF
TRBJ2-7,TRBV7-8,.,few,TGTGCCAGCAGCCCGACACCCACCTACGAGCAGTACTTC,CASSPTPTYEQYF
TRBJ2-7,TRBV20-1,TRBD2,few,TGCAGTGCTAGTAGTGAGCGGGAGCTTGAGCAGTACTTC,CSASSERELEQYF
TRBJ1-1,TRBV7-8,.,few,TGTGCCAGCAGCCCAGGGGTTGCCACTGAAGCTTTCTTT,CASSPGVATEAFF
TRBJ2-1,TRBV7-7,TRBD2,.,TGTGCCAGCAGCTTATTCACTAGCGGGAGAGCGTCTGAGCAGTTCTTC,CASSLFTSGRASEQFF
TRBJ1-1,TRBV5-4,.,.,TGTGCCAGCAGCCCGGGGAGGCTGGTGAACACTGAAGCTTTCTTT,CASSPGRLVNTEAFF
TRBJ2-3,TRBV13,TRBD1,few,TGTGCCAGCAGCTTAACAGGGGACACAGATACGCAGTATTTT,CASSLTGDTDTQYF
TRBJ2-7,TRBV4-3,.,.,TGCGCCAGCAGCCCTAAGGGGGGAGGATTTTACGAGCAGTACTTC,CASSPKGGGFYEQYF
TRBJ2-6,TRBV6-1,TRBD1,few,TGTGCCAGCGGGACAGACCGTTCTGGGGCCAACGTCCTGACTTTC,CASGTDRSGANVLTF
TRBJ2-7,TRBV7-2,TRBD2,.,TGTGCCAGCAGCCCCAGGACTAGCGGGAGCTACGAGCAGTACTTC,CASSPRTSGSYEQYF
TRBJ1-2,TRBV6-2/TRBV6-3,.,.,TGTGCCAGCAGTCGCCCCGAAGGGTACGGCTACACCTTC,CASSRPEGYGYTF
TRBJ2-1,TRBV20-1,TRBD2,.,TGCAGTGCTACTAAGACTAGCTATGATGAGCAGTTCTTC,CSATKTSYDEQFF
TRBJ2-2,TRBV12-3/TRBV12-4,TRBD1,many,TGTGCCAGCAGCTACGGGACAGCGAACACCGGGGAGCTGTTTTTT,CASSYGTANTGELFF
TRBJ1-1,TRBV7-6,.,.,TGTGCCAGCAGCCCACCATCCGGGACTTTTTGGGTCACTGAAGCTTTCTTT,CASSPPSGTFWVTEAFF